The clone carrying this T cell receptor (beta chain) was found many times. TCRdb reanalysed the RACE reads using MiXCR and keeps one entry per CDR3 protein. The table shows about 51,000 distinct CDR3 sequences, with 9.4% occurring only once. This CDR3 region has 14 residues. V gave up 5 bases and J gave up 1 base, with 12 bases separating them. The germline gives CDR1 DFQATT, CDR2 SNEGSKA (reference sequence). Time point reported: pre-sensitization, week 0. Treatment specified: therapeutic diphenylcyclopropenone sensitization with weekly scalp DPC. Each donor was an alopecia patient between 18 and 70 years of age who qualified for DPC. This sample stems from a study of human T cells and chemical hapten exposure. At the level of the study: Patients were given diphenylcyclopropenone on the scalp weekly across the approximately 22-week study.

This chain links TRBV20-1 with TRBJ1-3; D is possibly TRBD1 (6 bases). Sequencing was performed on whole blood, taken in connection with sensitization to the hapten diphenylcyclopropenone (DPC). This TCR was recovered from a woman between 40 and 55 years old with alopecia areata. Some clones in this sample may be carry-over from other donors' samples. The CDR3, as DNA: TGCAGTGCTTACAGGGTAGGATCTGGAAACACCATATATTTT. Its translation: CSAYRVGSGNTIYF.